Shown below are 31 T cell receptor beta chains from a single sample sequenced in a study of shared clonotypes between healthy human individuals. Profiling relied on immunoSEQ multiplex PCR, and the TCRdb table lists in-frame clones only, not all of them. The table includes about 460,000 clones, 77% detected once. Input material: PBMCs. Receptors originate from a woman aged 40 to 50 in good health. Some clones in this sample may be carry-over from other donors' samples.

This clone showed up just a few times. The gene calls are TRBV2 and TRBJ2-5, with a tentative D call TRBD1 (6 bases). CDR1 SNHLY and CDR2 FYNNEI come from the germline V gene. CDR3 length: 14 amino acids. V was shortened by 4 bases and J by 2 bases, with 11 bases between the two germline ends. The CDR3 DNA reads TGTGCCAGCAGTGCACAGGGTCTACAAGAGACCCAGTACTTC. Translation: CASSAQGLQETQYF.

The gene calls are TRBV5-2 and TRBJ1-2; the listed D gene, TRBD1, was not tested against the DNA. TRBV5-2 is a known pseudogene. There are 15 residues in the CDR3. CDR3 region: CASSSDDRESDGYTF. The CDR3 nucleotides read TGTGCCAGCAGCTCGGATGACAGGGAGTCAGATGGCTACACCTTC.

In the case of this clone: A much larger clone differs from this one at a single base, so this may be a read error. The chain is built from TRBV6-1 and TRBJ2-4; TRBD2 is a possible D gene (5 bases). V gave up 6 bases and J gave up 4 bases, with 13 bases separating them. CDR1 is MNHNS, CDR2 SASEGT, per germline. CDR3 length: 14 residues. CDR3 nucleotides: TGTGCCAGCAGAGACGGGGAAGTTAAAAACATTCAGTACTTC. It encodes CASRDGEVKNIQYF.

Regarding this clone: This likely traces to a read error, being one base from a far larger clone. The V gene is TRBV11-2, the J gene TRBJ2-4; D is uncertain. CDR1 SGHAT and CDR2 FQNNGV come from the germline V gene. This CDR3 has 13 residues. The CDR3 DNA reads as TGTGCCAGCAGCTTAAATGTGGAAAACATTCGGTACTTC. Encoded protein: CASSLNVENIRYF.

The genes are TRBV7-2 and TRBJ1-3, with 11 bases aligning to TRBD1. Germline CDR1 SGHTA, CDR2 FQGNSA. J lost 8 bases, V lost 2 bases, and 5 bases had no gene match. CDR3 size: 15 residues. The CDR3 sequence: CASSLFGQGADTIYF. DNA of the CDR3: TGTGCCAGCAGCTTATTCGGACAGGGGGCTGACACCATATATTTT. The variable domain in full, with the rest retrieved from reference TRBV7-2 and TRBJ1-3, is GAGVSQSPSNKVTEKGKDVELRCDPISGHTALYWYRQSLGQGLEFLIYFQGNSAPDKSGLPSDRFSAERTGGSVSTLTIQRTQQEDSAVYLCASSLFGQGADTIYFGEGSWLTVV.

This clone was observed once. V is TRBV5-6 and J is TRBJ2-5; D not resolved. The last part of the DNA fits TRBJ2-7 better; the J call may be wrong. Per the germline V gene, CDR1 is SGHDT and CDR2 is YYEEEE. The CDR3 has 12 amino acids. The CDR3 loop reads CASSYAAYEQYF. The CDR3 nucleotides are TGTGCCAGCAGCTACGCGGCCTACGAGCAGTACTTC.

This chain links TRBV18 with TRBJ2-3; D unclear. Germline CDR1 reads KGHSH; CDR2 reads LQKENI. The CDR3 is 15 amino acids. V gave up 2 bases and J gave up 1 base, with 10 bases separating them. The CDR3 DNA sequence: TGTGCCAGCTCACCATCCGTGGGTGGCACAGATACGCAGTATTTT. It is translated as CASSPSVGGTDTQYF.

CDR3 residues: CASSPLNTEAFF. The CDR3 nucleotides read TGTGCCAGCAGCCCACTGAACACTGAAGCTTTCTTT. The chain employs TRBV7-9 and TRBJ1-1, with D unresolved. The CDR3 covers 12 residues. Germline assignment: CDR1 SEHNR and CDR2 FQNEAQ (reference sequence). Trimming left V 5 bases short and J 0 bases short, with 4 bases between.

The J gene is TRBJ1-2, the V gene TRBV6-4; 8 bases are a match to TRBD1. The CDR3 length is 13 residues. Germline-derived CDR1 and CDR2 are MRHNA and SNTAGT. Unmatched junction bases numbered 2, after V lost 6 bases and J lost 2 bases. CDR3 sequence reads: CASSQGANYGYTF. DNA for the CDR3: TGTGCCAGCAGCCAGGGGGCAAACTATGGCTACACCTTC.

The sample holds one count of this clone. In DNA form, the CDR3 reads TGTGCCAGCAGCTTAGTCGGGACAGGGGATGCTTTCTTT. This sequence encodes CASSLVGTGDAFF. The chain joins TRBV7-6 to TRBJ1-1; 10 positions agree with TRBD1. From germline, CDR1 is SGHVS and CDR2 FNYEAQ. The CDR3 has 13 amino acids. The V and J ends lost 1 base and 11 bases, in that order; junction bases with no gene match: 4.

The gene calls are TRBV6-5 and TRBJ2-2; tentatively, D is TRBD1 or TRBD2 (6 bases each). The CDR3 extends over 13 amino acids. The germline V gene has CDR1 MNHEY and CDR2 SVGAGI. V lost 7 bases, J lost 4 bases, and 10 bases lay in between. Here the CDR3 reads CASTRGATGELFF. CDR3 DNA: TGTGCCAGCACGAGGGGGGCCACCGGGGAGCTGTTTTTT.

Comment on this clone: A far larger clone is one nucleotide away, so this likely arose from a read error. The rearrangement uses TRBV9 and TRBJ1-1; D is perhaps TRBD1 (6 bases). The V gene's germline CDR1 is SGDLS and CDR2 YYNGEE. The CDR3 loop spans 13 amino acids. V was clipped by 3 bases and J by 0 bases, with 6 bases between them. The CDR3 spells CASSGQVNTEAFF. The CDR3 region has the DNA TGTGCCAGCAGCGGACAGGTGAACACTGAAGCTTTCTTT. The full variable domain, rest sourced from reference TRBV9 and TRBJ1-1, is DSGVTQTPKHLITATGQRVTLRCSPRSGDLSVYWYQQSLDQGLQFLIQYYNGEERAKGNILERFSAQQFPDLHSELNLSSLELGDSALYFCASSGQVNTEAFFGQGTRLTVV.

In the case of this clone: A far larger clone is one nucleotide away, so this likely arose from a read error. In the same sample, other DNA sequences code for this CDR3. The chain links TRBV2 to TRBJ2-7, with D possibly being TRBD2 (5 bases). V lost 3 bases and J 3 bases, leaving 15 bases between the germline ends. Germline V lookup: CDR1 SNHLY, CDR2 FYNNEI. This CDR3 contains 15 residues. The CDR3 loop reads CASSDRRETRYEQYF. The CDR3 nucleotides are TGTGCCAGCAGTGACCGACGGGAAACTCGCTACGAGCAGTACTTC. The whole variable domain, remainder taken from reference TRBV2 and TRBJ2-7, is EPEVTQTPSHQVTQMGQEVILRCVPISNHLYFYWYRQILGQKVEFLVSFYNNEISEKSEIFDDQFSVERPDGSNFTLKIRSTKLEDSAMYFCASSDRRETRYEQYFGPGTRLTVT.

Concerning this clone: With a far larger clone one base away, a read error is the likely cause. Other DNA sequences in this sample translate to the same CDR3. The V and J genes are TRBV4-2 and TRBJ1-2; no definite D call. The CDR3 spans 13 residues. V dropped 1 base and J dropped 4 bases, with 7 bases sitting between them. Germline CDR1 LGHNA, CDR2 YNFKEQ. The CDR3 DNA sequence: TGTGCCAGCAGCCAAGGAGTCGGCTATGGCTACACCTTC. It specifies CASSQGVGYGYTF.

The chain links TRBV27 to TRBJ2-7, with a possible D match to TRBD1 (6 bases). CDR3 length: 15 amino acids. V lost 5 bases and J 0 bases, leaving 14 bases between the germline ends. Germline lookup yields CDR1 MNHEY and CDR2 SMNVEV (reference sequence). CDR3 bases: TGTGCCAGCAGTAGGCTGGACAGAAGCTCCTACGAGCAGTACTTC. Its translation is CASSRLDRSSYEQYF.

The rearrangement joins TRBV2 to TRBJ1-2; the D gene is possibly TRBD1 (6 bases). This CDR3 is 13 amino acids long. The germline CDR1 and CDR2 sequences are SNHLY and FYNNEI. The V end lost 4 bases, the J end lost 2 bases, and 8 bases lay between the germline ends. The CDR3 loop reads CASSVTGNYGYTF. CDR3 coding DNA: TGTGCCAGCAGTGTAACAGGGAACTATGGCTACACCTTC.

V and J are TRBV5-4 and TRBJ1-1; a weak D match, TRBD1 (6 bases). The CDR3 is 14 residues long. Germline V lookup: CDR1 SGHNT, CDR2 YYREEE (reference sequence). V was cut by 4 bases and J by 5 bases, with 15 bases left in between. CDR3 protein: CASSPRGGDTEAFF. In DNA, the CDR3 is TGTGCCAGCAGCCCGAGGGGGGGTGATACTGAAGCTTTCTTT.

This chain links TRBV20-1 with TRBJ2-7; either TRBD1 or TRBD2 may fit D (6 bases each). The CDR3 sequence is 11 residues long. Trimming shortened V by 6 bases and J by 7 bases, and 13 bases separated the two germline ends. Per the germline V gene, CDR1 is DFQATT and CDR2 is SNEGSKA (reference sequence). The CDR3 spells CSATRGGEQYF. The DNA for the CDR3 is TGCAGTGCAACCAGGGGAGGTGAGCAGTACTTC.

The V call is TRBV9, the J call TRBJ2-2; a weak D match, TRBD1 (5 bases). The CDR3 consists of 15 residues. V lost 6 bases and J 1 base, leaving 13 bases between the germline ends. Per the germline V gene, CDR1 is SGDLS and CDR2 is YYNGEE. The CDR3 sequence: CASTRDSVNTGELFF. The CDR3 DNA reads TGTGCCAGCACCCGAGACAGTGTGAACACCGGGGAGCTGTTTTTT.

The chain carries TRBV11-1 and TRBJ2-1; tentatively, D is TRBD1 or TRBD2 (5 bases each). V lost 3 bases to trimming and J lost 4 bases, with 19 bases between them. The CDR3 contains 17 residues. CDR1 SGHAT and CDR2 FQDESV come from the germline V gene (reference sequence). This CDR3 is CASSFLGQGDLYNEQFF. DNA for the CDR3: TGTGCCAGCAGCTTTCTCGGCCAAGGGGACCTATACAATGAGCAGTTCTTC.

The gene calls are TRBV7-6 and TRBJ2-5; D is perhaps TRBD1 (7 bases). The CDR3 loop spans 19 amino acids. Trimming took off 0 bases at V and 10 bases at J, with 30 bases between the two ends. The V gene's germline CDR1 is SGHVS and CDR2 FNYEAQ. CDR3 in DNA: TGTGCCAGCAGCTTAGCGCTTTGGGACAGCCGCCGGAGGAGGGGTGGCCAGTACTTC. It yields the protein CASSLALWDSRRRRGGQYF.

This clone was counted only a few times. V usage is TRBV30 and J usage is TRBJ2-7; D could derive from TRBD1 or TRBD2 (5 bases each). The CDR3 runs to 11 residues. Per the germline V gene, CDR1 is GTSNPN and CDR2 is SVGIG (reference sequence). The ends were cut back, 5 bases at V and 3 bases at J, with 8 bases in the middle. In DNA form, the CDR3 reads TGTGCCTGGGCAGGGAGCTACGAGCAGTACTTC. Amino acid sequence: CAWAGSYEQYF.

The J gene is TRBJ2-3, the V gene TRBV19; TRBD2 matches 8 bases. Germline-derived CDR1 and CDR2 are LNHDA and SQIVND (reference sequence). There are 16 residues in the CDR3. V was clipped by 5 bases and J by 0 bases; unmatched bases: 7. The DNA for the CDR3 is TGTGCCAGTAGTCCCCCACTAGCGGCAAGCACAGATACGCAGTATTTT. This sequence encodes CASSPPLAASTDTQYF.

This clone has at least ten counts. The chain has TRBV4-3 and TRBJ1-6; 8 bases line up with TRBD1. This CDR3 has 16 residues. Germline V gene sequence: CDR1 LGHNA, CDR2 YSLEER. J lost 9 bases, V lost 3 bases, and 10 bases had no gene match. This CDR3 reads CASSHLSDRVGSPLHF. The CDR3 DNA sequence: TGCGCCAGCAGCCACCTTTCGGACAGGGTGGGTTCACCCCTCCACTTT.

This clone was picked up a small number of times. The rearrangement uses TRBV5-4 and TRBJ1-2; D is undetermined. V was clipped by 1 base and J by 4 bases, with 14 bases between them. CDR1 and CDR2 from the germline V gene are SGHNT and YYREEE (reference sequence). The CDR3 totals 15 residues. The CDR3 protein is CASSLWPYPGYGYTF. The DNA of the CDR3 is TGTGCCAGCAGCTTGTGGCCCTATCCAGGCTATGGCTACACCTTC.

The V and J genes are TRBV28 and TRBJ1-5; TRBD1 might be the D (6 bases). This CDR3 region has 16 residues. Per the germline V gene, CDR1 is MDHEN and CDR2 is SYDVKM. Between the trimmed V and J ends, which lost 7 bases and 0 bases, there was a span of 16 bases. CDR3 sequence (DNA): TGTGCCAGCAACTTCTCGACAGGCAATAGCAATCAGCCCCAGCATTTT. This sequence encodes CASNFSTGNSNQPQHF.

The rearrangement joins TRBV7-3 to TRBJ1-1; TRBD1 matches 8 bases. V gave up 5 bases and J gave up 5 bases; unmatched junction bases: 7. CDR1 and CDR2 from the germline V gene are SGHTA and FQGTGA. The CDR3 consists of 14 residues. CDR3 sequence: CASSPRQGATEAFF. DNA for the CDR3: TGTGCCAGCAGCCCCCGGCAGGGGGCTACTGAAGCTTTCTTT.

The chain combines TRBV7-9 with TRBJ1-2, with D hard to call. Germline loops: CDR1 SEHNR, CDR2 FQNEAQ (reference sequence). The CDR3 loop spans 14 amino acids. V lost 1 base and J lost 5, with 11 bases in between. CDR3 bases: TGTGCCAGCAGCTTAGGGAGACACGATTATGGCTACACCTTC. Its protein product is CASSLGRHDYGYTF.

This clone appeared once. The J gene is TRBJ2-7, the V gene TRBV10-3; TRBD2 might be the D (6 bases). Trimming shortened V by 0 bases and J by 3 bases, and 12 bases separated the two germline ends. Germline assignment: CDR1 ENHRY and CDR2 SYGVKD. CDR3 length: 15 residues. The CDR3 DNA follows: TGTGCCATCAGTGAGTCGGCTAGCGAGGACTACGAGCAGTACTTC. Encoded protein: CAISESASEDYEQYF.

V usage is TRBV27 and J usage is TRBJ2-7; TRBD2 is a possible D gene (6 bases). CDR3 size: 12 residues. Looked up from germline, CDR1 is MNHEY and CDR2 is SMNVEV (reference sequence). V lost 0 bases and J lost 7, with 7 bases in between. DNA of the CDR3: TGTGCCAGCAGTTTATCGGGGAGGGAGCAGTACTTC. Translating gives CASSLSGREQYF.

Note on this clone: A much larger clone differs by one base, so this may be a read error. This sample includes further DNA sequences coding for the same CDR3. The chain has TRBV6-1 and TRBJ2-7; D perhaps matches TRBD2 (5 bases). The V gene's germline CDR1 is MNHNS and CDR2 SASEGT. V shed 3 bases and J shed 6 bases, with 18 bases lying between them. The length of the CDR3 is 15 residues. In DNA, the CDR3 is TGTGCCAGCAGTGACCGGGCAGCCGCCCGGGGCGAGCAGTACTTC. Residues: CASSDRAAARGEQYF.